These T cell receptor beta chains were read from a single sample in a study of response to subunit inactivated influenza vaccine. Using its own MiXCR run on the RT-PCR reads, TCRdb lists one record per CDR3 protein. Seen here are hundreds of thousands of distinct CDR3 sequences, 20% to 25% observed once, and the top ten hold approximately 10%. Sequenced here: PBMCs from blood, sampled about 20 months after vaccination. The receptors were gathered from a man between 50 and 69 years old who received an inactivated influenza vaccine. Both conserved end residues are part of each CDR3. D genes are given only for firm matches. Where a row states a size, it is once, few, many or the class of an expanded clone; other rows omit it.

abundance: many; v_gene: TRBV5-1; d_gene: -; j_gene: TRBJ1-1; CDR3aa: CASSSAGFLNTEAFF; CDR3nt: TGCGCCAGCAGCTCAGCAGGGTTTTTGAACACTGAAGCTTTCTTT
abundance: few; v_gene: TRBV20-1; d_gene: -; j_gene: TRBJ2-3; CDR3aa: CSERGSGTTDTQYF; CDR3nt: TGCAGTGAAAGAGGTTCAGGGACCACAGATACGCAGTATTTT
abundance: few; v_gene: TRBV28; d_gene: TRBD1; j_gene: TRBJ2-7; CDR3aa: CASSLWTGDEQYF; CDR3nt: TGTGCCAGCAGTTTATGGACAGGGGACGAGCAGTACTTC
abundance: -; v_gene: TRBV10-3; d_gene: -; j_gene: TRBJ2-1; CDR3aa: CAISPSGQKNNEQFF; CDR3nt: TGTGCCATCAGTCCCTCAGGGCAGAAGAACAATGAGCAGTTCTTC
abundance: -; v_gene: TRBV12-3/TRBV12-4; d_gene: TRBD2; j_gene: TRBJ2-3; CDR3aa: CASSLAVAGDTQYF; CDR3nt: TGTGCCAGCAGTTTAGCCGTAGCGGGGGATACGCAGTATTTT
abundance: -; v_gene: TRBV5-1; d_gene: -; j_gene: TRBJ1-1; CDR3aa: CASSLTGTSMNTEAFF; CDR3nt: TGCGCCAGCAGCTTAACAGGGACTTCCATGAACACTGAAGCTTTCTTT
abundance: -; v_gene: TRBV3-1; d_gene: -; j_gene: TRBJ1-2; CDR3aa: CASSHSPARHYGYTF; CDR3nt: TGTGCCAGCAGCCACTCCCCGGCGAGGCACTATGGCTACACCTTC
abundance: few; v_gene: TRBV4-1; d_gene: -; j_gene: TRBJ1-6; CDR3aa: CASSQDRSGRNSPLHF; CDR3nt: TGCGCCAGCAGCCAAGATCGATCTGGTCGGAATTCACCCCTCCACTTT
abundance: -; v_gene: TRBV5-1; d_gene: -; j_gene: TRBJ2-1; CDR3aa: CASSPRTAGEQFF; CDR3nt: TGCGCCAGCAGCCCGAGGACTGCAGGTGAGCAGTTCTTC
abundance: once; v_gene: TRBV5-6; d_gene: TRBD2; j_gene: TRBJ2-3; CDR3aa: CASSLFGTSRTDTQYF; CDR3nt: TGTGCCAGCAGCTTGTTCGGGACTAGTCGCACAGATACGCAGTATTTT
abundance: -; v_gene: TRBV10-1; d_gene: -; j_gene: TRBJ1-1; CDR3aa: CASSESAGNTEAFF; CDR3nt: TGCGCCAGCAGTGAGTCGGCCGGGAACACTGAAGCTTTCTTT
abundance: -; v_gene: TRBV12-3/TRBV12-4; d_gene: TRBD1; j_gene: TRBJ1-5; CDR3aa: CASSLRWTGRRGNQPQHF; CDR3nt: TGTGCCAGCAGTTTGAGATGGACAGGGCGGCGAGGCAATCAGCCCCAGCATTTT
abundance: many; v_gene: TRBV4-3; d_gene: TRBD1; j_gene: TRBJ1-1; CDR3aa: CASSQDVWTGVNTEAFF; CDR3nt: TGCGCCAGCAGCCAAGATGTCTGGACAGGGGTGAACACTGAAGCTTTCTTT
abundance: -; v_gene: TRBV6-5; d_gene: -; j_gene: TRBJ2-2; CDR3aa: CASSYSTGTDTGELFF; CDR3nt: TGTGCCAGCAGTTACTCGACCGGTACCGACACCGGGGAGCTGTTTTTT
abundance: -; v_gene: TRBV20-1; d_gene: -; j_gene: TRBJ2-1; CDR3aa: CSARPGDSYNEQFF; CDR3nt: TGCAGTGCTAGGCCAGGAGACTCCTACAATGAGCAGTTCTTC
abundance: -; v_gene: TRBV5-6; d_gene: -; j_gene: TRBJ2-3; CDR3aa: CASSPRGSADTQYF; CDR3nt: TGCGCCAGCAGCCCCCGCGGGTCCGCAGATACGCAGTATTTT
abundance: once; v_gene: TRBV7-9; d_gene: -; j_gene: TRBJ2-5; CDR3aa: CASSLPAALQETQYF; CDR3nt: TGTGCCAGCAGCTTACCAGCGGCCCTCCAAGAGACCCAGTACTTC
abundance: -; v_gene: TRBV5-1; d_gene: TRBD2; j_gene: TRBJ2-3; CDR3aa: CASSLTSGRTDTQYF; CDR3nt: TGCGCCAGCAGCTTGACTAGCGGGCGGACAGATACGCAGTATTTT
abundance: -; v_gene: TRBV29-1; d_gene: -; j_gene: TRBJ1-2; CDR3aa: CSVVGQGANYGYTF; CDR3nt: TGCAGCGTTGTCGGCCAGGGAGCTAACTATGGCTACACCTTC
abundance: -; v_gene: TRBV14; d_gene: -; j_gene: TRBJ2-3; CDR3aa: CASSQLTDTDTQYF; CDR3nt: TGTGCCAGCAGCCAGCTCACGGACACAGATACGCAGTATTTT
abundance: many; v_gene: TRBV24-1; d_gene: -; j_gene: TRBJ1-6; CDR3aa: CATSDESPLHF; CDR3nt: TGTGCCACCAGTGATGAATCACCCCTCCACTTT
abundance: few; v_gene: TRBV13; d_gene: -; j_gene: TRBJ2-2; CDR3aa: CASSARVTGELFF; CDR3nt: TGTGCCAGCAGCGCCAGGGTCACCGGGGAGCTGTTTTTT
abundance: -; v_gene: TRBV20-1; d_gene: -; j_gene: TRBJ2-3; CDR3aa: CSATVTERTDTQYF; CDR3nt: TGCAGTGCTACCGTCACGGAGCGCACAGATACGCAGTATTTT
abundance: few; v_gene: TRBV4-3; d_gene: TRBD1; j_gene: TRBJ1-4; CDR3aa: CASSGQGGDEKLFF; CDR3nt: TGCGCCAGCAGCGGACAGGGGGGCGACGAAAAACTGTTTTTT
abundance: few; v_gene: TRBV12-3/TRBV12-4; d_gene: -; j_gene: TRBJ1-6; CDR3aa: CASNLRDLGNSPLHF; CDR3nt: TGTGCCAGCAACCTCCGGGACCTGGGTAATTCACCCCTCCACTTT
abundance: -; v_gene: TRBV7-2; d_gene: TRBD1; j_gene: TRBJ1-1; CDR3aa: CASSLRGQGLNTEAFF; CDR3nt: TGTGCCAGCAGCCTTAGGGGACAGGGTTTGAACACTGAAGCTTTCTTT
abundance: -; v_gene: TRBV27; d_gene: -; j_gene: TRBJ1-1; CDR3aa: CASSLGRVDTEAFF; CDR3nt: TGTGCCAGCAGTTTAGGCAGGGTGGACACTGAAGCTTTCTTT
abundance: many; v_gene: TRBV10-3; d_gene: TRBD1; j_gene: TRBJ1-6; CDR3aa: CAIRERDRHNSPLHF; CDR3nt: TGTGCCATCAGGGAACGGGACAGACATAATTCACCCCTCCACTTT
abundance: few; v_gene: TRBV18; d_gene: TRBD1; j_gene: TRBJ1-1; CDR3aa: CASSPKAGMSTGDRDEAFF; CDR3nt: TGTGCCAGCTCACCAAAGGCCGGGATGTCGACAGGGGACCGGGATGAAGCTTTCTTT
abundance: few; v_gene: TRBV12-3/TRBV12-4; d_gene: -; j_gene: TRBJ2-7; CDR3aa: CASSFLTSEQYF; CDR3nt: TGTGCCAGCAGTTTTCTAACTAGCGAGCAGTACTTC
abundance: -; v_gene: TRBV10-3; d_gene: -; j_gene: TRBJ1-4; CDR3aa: CAISPGRPSSEKLFF; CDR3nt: TGTGCCATCAGTCCTGGACGCCCATCGAGTGAAAAACTGTTTTTT
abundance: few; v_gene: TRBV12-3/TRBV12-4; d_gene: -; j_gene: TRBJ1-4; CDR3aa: CASSRSEATNEKLFF; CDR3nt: TGTGCCAGCAGCCGCTCAGAAGCAACTAATGAAAAACTGTTTTTT
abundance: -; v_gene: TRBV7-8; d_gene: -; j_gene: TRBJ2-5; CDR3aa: CASSFPGREETQYF; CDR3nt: TGTGCCAGCAGCTTCCCGGGTAGGGAAGAGACCCAGTACTTC
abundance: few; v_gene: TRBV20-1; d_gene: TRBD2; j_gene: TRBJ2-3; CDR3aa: CSARGATSGRTDPQYF; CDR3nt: TGCAGTGCTAGAGGGGCGACTAGCGGACGCACAGATCCGCAGTATTTT
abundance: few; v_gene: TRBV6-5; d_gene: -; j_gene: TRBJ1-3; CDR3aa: CASSPSRSLEYTIYF; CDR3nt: TGTGCCAGCAGTCCCTCGAGGTCGTTGGAATACACCATATATTTT
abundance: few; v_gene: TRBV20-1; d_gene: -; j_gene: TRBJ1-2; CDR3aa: CSANWGEDTF; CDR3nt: TGCAGTGCCAACTGGGGGGAGGACACCTTC
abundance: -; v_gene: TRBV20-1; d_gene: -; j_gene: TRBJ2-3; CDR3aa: CSARGAGATHTQYF; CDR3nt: TGCAGTGCTAGAGGGGCGGGGGCCACCCATACGCAGTATTTT
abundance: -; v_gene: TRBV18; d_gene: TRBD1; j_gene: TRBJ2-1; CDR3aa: CASSDTSTGGYNEQFF; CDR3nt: TGTGCCAGCTCAGACACGAGCACAGGGGGCTACAATGAGCAGTTCTTC
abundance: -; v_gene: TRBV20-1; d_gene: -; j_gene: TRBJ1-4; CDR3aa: CSARGWATNEKLFF; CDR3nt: TGCAGTGCTAGAGGTTGGGCAACTAATGAAAAACTGTTTTTT
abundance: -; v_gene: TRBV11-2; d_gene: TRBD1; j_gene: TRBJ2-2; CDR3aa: CASSLDRQGNTGELFF; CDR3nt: TGTGCCAGCAGCTTAGATCGACAGGGGAACACCGGGGAGCTGTTTTTT
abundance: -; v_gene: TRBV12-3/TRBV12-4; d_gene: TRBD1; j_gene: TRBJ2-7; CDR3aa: CASSPMTGAYEQYF; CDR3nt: TGTGCCAGCAGTCCTATGACAGGGGCCTACGAGCAGTACTTC
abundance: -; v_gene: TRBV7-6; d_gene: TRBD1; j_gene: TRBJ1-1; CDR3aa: CASSRMGQPNTEAFF; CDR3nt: TGTGCCAGCAGCCGCATGGGACAGCCGAACACTGAAGCTTTCTTT
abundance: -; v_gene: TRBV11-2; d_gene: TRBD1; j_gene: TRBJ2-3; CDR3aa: CASSQGQYYTDTQYF; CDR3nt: TGTGCCAGCAGCCAGGGACAGTACTACACAGATACGCAGTATTTT
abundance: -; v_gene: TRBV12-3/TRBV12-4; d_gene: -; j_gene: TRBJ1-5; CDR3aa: CASSYGGGGNQPQHF; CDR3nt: TGTGCCAGCTCCTACGGAGGAGGGGGCAATCAGCCCCAGCATTTT
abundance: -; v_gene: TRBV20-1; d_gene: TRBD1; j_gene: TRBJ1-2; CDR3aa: CSADSGTDYGYTF; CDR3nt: TGCAGTGCTGACTCCGGGACAGACTATGGCTACACCTTC
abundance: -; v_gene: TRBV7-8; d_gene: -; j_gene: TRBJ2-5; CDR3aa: CASSLGGGSLDGETQYF; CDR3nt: TGTGCCAGCAGCTTAGGGGGTGGTAGTCTGGACGGAGAGACCCAGTACTTC
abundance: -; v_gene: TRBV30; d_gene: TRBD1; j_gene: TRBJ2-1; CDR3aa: CAWRQGVGRRDNEQFF; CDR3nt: TGTGCCTGGAGACAGGGGGTGGGGAGACGAGACAATGAGCAGTTCTTC
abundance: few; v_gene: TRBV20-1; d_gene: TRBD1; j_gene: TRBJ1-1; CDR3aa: CSARDSGRGLTEAFF; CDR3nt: TGCAGTGCTAGAGATTCCGGCAGGGGGCTCACTGAAGCTTTCTTT
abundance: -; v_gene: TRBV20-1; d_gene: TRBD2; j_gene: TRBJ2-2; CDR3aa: CSATSGSITGELFF; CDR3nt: TGCAGTGCTACTAGCGGGAGTATCACCGGGGAGCTGTTTTTT
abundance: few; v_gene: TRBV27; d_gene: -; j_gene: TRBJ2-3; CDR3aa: CASSHERNTTNTDTQYF; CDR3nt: TGTGCCAGCAGTCACGAGCGGAACACTACCAACACAGATACGCAGTATTTT
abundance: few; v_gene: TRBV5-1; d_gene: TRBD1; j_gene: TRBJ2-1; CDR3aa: CASSWGTGRYNEQFF; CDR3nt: TGCGCCAGCAGCTGGGGGACAGGGAGGTACAATGAGCAGTTCTTC
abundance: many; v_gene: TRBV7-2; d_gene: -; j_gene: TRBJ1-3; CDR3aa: CASSFGGGNTIYF; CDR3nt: TGTGCCAGCAGCTTCGGGGGTGGAAACACCATATATTTT